The 16 T cell receptor beta chains below were found in one sample sequenced in a study of blood T cell repertoires in COVID-19. Data came from immunoSEQ multiplex PCR; TCRdb stores just in-frame clones and leaves some out. This sample carries about 350,000 clones, roughly 84% of them seen once, and the ten largest clones take 1%. Sequenced material: PBMCs or T cells enriched from blood (not recorded which). All receptors come from a woman in her twenties or thirties who had recovered from COVID-19.

This clone was seen only once. The V and J genes are TRBV4-1 and TRBJ2-1, with 9 bases fitting TRBD2. In germline, CDR1 is MGHRA, CDR2 YSYEKL. The CDR3 is 16 amino acids. V dropped 2 bases and J dropped 3; count of bases not matched to a gene: 5. CDR3 DNA sequence: TGCGCCAGCAGCCAATATGTAGCGGGGGACTACAATGAGCAGTTCTTC. Translating gives CASSQYVAGDYNEQFF.

This chain joins TRBV3-1 (or the pseudogene TRBV3-2) and TRBJ1-2; D may be TRBD1 (5 bases). V dropped 0 bases and J dropped 8 bases, with 13 bases sitting between them. Germline V gene lookup returns CDR1 LGHDT and CDR2 YNNKEL (reference sequence). The CDR3 is 14 amino acids. CDR3 protein: CASSQDSGMGGYTF. For the CDR3, the DNA is TGTGCCAGCAGCCAAGACTCAGGGATGGGAGGCTACACCTTC.

The V call is TRBV18, the J call TRBJ1-5; the D gene is possibly TRBD1 (6 bases). This CDR3 has 14 amino acids. Germline-derived CDR1 and CDR2 are KGHSH and LQKENI. Between the trimmed V and J ends, which lost 4 bases and 6 bases, there was a span of 13 bases. This CDR3 is CASSLGQSSQPQHF. CDR3 nucleotides: TGTGCCAGCTCACTAGGACAGTCCAGTCAGCCCCAGCATTTT. Full variable domain (remainder filled in from reference TRBV18 and TRBJ1-5): NAGVMQNPRHLVRRRGQEARLRCSPMKGHSHVYWYRQLPEEGLKFMVYLQKENIIDESGMPKERFSAEFPKEGPSILRIQQVVRGDSAAYFCASSLGQSSQPQHFGDGTRLSIL.

The chain is built from TRBV28 and TRBJ1-2, with TRBD1 as a possible D gene (5 bases). V was clipped by 4 bases and J by 5 bases, with 14 bases between them. This CDR3 is built from 14 residues. The germline CDR1 and CDR2 sequences are MDHEN and SYDVKM. CDR3 coding DNA: TGTGCCAGCAGTTCCCCCGGGGCGGGATATGGCTACACCTTC. Amino acids: CASSSPGAGYGYTF.

This clone was observed a few times. This rearrangement joins TRBV3-1 (or the pseudogene TRBV3-2) to TRBJ1-5; the D is unclear. The CDR3 sequence is 15 residues long. The germline CDR1 and CDR2 sequences are LGHDT and YNNKEL (reference sequence). V gave up 3 bases and J gave up 3 bases, with 12 bases separating them. CDR3 residues: CASSQSSGFNQPQHF. The CDR3 DNA follows: TGTGCCAGCAGCCAGTCATCGGGGTTCAATCAGCCCCAGCATTTT.

CDR3 region: CASSLGTGLFYGYTF. CDR3 coding DNA: TGTGCCAGCAGTTTAGGGACAGGCCTCTTCTATGGCTACACCTTC. V gene TRBV28 combines with J gene TRBJ1-2; 8 bases match TRBD1. Germline V gives CDR1 MDHEN, CDR2 SYDVKM. Unmatched junction bases numbered 6, after V lost 2 bases and J lost 4 bases. CDR3 length: 15 amino acids.

This clone appeared a few times. J is TRBJ2-3 and V is TRBV7-9; weak D call: TRBD1 (5 bases). CDR1 and CDR2 from the germline V gene are SEHNR and FQNEAQ (reference sequence). This CDR3 contains 14 residues. V was clipped by 6 bases and J by 5 bases, with 15 bases between them. DNA for the CDR3: TGTGCCAGCAGACCCCCAGGGTTCGGAGATACGCAGTATTTT. Protein sequence: CASRPPGFGDTQYF.

This sequence joins TRBV28 and TRBJ2-7; 7 positions agree with TRBD2. Trimming cost V 6 bases and J 1 base; bases outside gene matches: 9. From germline, CDR1 is MDHEN and CDR2 SYDVKM. This CDR3 contains 15 residues. CDR3 coding DNA: TGTGCCAGCAGCCCATACTCGGGGGGTTCCTACGAGCAGTACTTC. This sequence encodes CASSPYSGGSYEQYF.

The chain employs TRBV19 and TRBJ2-7, with 7 bases that match TRBD1. The length of the CDR3 is 15 residues. The V segment lost 0 bases and the J segment 2 bases; nucleotides outside the gene matches: 4. Germline V lookup: CDR1 LNHDA, CDR2 SQIVND (reference sequence). CDR3 region: CASSIDPGQPYEQYF. The CDR3 coding sequence is TGTGCCAGTAGTATAGATCCGGGACAGCCCTACGAGCAGTACTTC.

This clone was observed a handful of times. The CDR3 loop is CASSLAGVQDNEQFF. Written as DNA, the CDR3 is TGTGCCAGCAGCTTGGCCGGGGTGCAAGATAATGAGCAGTTCTTC. The chain links TRBV5-5 to TRBJ2-1; D perhaps matches TRBD2 (5 bases). Per germline, CDR1 SGHKS and CDR2 YYEKEE (reference sequence). Trimming stripped 0 bases from V and 7 bases from J, with 14 bases between. There are 15 residues in the CDR3.

This clone came up once. J is TRBJ2-3 and V is TRBV7-6, with TRBD1 matching 8 bases. Germline CDR1 SGHVS, CDR2 FNYEAQ. CDR3 length equals 15 residues. V lost 4 bases, J lost 4 bases, and 7 bases stayed unmatched. The CDR3 region has the DNA TGTGCCAGCAGCTACCAGGGGGCTATCTCAGATACGCAGTATTTT. As protein: CASSYQGAISDTQYF.

The rearrangement joins TRBV7-2 to TRBJ1-1; a possible D gene is TRBD1 (6 bases). The CDR3 runs to 17 residues. The germline gives CDR1 SGHTA, CDR2 FQGNSA. Trimming left V 1 base short and J 0 bases short, with 15 bases between. CDR3 protein: CASSLEGTTRMNTEAFF. As DNA, the CDR3 is TGTGCCAGCAGCTTAGAGGGGACAACTCGAATGAACACTGAAGCTTTCTTT.

The chain employs TRBV9 and TRBJ2-5; TRBD2 aligns across 7 bases. The CDR3 is 15 residues long. With V trimmed by 3 bases and J by 3 bases, 8 bases remained unmatched. CDR1 is SGDLS and CDR2 is YYNGEE in the germline V gene. In DNA form, the CDR3 reads TGTGCCAGCAGCGCCACACTAGCGAGTGAAGAGACCCAGTACTTC. Amino acid sequence: CASSATLASEETQYF. The variable domain in full, with the rest retrieved from reference TRBV9 and TRBJ2-5, is DSGVTQTPKHLITATGQRVTLRCSPRSGDLSVYWYQQSLDQGLQFLIQYYNGEERAKGNILERFSAQQFPDLHSELNLSSLELGDSALYFCASSATLASEETQYFGPGTRLLVL.

The chain employs TRBV2 and TRBJ2-3; D is possibly TRBD1 (6 bases). Trimming took 6 bases from V and 4 from J, leaving 17 bases between them. This CDR3 has 15 amino acids. Per germline, CDR1 SNHLY and CDR2 FYNNEI. In nucleotides, the CDR3 is TGTGCCAGCAGCCCCAGGGGACGTTTTGCAGATACGCAGTATTTT. Translated: CASSPRGRFADTQYF.

The chain joins TRBV27 to TRBJ2-2; 9 bases are a match to TRBD1. The CDR3 extends over 17 amino acids. The V gene's germline CDR1 is MNHEY and CDR2 SMNVEV (reference sequence). V dropped 5 bases and J dropped 6; count of bases not matched to a gene: 13. The CDR3 nucleotides are TGTGCCAGCAGTATACAAGAATTCCGGGACAGGGCCGGGGAGCTGTTTTTT. Residues: CASSIQEFRDRAGELFF.

The chain carries TRBV6-2 or TRBV6-3 and TRBJ2-2; D might be TRBD2 (5 bases). CDR1 MNHEY and CDR2 SVGEGT come from the germline V gene. The V end was cut by 2 bases, the J end by 3 bases, with 25 bases between. The CDR3 totals 20 residues. CDR3 in DNA: TGTGCCAGCAGTTACGCCCTGGATTCGGGGAGTTGGGGTGACACCGGGGAGCTGTTTTTT. Protein sequence: CASSYALDSGSWGDTGELFF.